In this sample, the clone carrying this T cell receptor (beta chain) turned up a few times. Its antigen is still unknown. This specimen belongs to a study of identical twins. General study results and limits: Out-of-frame alpha sequences common to twins exhibited an excess of low generation probability.

TCRdb recomputed calls from the 5' RACE reads with MiXCR, one row per CDR3 protein. The table has roughly 350,000 distinct CDR3 sequences, roughly an eighth seen once; the top ten hold just over 7%. V gave up 2 bases and J gave up 3 bases, with 10 bases separating them. The CDR3 loop spans 14 amino acids. Looked up from germline, CDR1 is LGHDT and CDR2 is YNNKEL (reference sequence). The data also belong to a second study, concerning yellow fever vaccine responses in identical twins. That paper states: Reportedly, the T cell response mounted by twins to vaccine seemed partly convergent, partly personalized.

V gene TRBV3-1 combines with J gene TRBJ2-5, with D possibly TRBD2 on 5 matching bases. This receptor was identified in a woman in her late teens or twenties in good health. Sequencing input: CD8+ T cells sorted from blood. The CDR3 nucleotides are TGTGCCAGCAGCCAATTAGAGGGAGAAGAGACCCAGTACTTC. Encoded protein: CASSQLEGEETQYF.